This is a list of T cell receptor beta chains from one sample in a study of brain metastases from non-small cell lung cancer. Repertoires were generated with immunoSEQ multiplex PCR, while TCRdb's copy carries only in-frame clones and drops some. The data show 2,500 to 3,500 clones, 60% to 85% seen once. Sequencing used primary lung tumor tissue. These receptors all come from a donor aged 40 or over with non-small cell lung cancer. The CDR3 runs from the conserved cysteine through the conserved F or W. D genes are given only for firm matches. Expanded clones are given a class, and other clones once, few, many or no size at all.

clone_size: .
v_call: TRBV4-1
j_call: TRBJ1-1
d_call: .
cdr3_aa: CASSQLGGRSGTEAFF
cdr3_nt: TGCGCCAGCAGCCAATTAGGGGGACGGTCGGGCACTGAAGCTTTCTTT

clone_size: .
v_call: TRBV7-8
j_call: TRBJ1-2
d_call: .
cdr3_aa: CASSSGTLYGYTF
cdr3_nt: TGTGCCAGCAGCTCCGGGACACTTTATGGCTACACCTTC

clone_size: .
v_call: TRBV10-3
j_call: TRBJ2-5
d_call: .
cdr3_aa: CAISDRNGRETQYF
cdr3_nt: TGTGCCATCAGTGACAGGAACGGTCGGGAGACCCAGTACTTC

clone_size: .
v_call: TRBV10-2
j_call: TRBJ2-3
d_call: TRBD1
cdr3_aa: CASSDHRDRGLADTQYF
cdr3_nt: TGCGCCAGCAGTGACCACCGGGACAGGGGGTTAGCAGATACGCAGTATTTT

clone_size: .
v_call: TRBV9
j_call: TRBJ2-7
d_call: .
cdr3_aa: CASSVATGYAYEQYF
cdr3_nt: TGTGCCAGCAGCGTAGCGACAGGATACGCCTACGAGCAGTACTTC

clone_size: .
v_call: TRBV5-6
j_call: TRBJ2-7
d_call: TRBD1
cdr3_aa: CASSRTGGLHEQYF
cdr3_nt: TGTGCCAGCAGCCGGACAGGGGGTCTCCACGAGCAGTACTTC

clone_size: once
v_call: TRBV5-1
j_call: TRBJ1-1
d_call: TRBD1
cdr3_aa: CASSSSRDRANEAFF
cdr3_nt: TGCGCCAGCAGCTCCTCACGGGACAGGGCTAATGAAGCTTTCTTT

clone_size: .
v_call: TRBV4-1
j_call: TRBJ2-2
d_call: TRBD2
cdr3_aa: CASSPATSGPYTGELFF
cdr3_nt: TGCGCCAGCAGCCCAGCTACTAGCGGGCCATACACCGGGGAGCTGTTTTTT

clone_size: .
v_call: TRBV12-3/TRBV12-4
j_call: TRBJ2-7
d_call: .
cdr3_aa: CASSGVGDEQYF
cdr3_nt: TGTGCCAGCAGTGGGGTCGGCGACGAGCAGTACTTC

clone_size: .
v_call: TRBV29-1
j_call: TRBJ2-7
d_call: .
cdr3_aa: CSALSGSEQYF
cdr3_nt: TGCAGCGCCCTCAGCGGCTCCGAGCAGTACTTC